This TCR beta chain was sequenced for a study of OX40 agonist ivuxolimab in advanced cancers. For the study at large: Patients enrolled in dose escalation were diagnosed with hepatocellular carcinoma, melanoma, renal cell or head and neck cancer.

Produced via immunoSEQ multiplex PCR; TCRdb's table is partial and in-frame only. The sample holds around 140,000 clones; more than 85% are singletons and the top ten take approximately 0.93%. Unmatched junction bases numbered 4, after V lost 7 bases and J lost 4 bases. This CDR3 is 13 amino acids long. Germline-derived CDR1 and CDR2 are SQVTM and ANQGSEA. Patients with a history of autoimmune disease or on systemic immunosuppression were excluded. This material consisted of CD4+ or CD8+ T cells sorted from blood, taken in a trial of the OX40 agonist ivuxolimab. The origin of this receptor is an adult with an advanced solid tumor such as melanoma, head and neck, liver or kidney cancer. The rearrangement uses TRBV29-1 and TRBJ2-5; the match to TRBD2 covers 12 bases. The CDR3, as DNA: TGCAGCGGACGACTAGCGGGAGTAGAGACCCAGTACTTC. Translating it yields CSGRLAGVETQYF.